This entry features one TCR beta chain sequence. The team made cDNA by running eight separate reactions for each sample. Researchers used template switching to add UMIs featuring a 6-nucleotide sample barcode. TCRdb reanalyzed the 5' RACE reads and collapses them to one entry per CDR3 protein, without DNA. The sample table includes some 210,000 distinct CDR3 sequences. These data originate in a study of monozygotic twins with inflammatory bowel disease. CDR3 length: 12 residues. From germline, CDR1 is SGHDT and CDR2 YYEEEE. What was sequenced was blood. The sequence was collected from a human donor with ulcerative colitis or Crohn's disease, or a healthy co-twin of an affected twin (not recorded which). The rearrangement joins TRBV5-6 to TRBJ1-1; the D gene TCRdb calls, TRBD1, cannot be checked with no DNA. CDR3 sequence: CASSDGQFKAFF.